The 32 T cell receptor beta chains below all came from one sample that was sequenced in a study of response to subunit inactivated influenza vaccine. TCRdb called the RT-PCR reads again in MiXCR, with one record for every CDR3 protein. The data contain hundreds of thousands of distinct CDR3 sequences, 7.6% of them singletons. Material: PBMCs from blood, obtained roughly 24 months after vaccination. These receptors all stem from a man aged 50 to 75 who received an inactivated influenza vaccine.

In this sample, this clonotype turned up a few times. The gene calls are TRBV20-1 and TRBJ2-4; TRBD2 matches 16 bases. After removal of 6 bases from V and 1 base from J, the junction contained 6 bases not matched to a gene. The CDR3 has 17 amino acids. The germline V gene encodes CDR1 DFQATT and CDR2 SNEGSKA (reference sequence). The CDR3 spells CSAPGLAGGGAKNIQYF. As DNA, the CDR3 is TGCAGTGCACCGGGACTAGCGGGAGGGGGGGCCAAAAACATTCAGTACTTC.

This clonotype has only a few counts. The J gene is TRBJ2-5, the V gene TRBV7-9; D perhaps matches TRBD2 (6 bases). The CDR3 totals 14 residues. Trimming pared 4 bases from V and 6 bases from J, leaving 15 bases between. Germline-derived CDR1 and CDR2 are SEHNR and FQNEAQ (reference sequence). The CDR3 spells CASSSSPGGKTQYF. The CDR3 bases are TGTGCCAGCAGCTCATCTCCTGGCGGGAAGACCCAGTACTTC.

This clonotype came up many times. The CDR3 sequence: CASSLRQGDTEAFF. The CDR3, as DNA: TGTGCCAGCAGCTTGAGACAGGGGGACACTGAAGCTTTCTTT. The chain couples TRBV7-9 to TRBJ1-1; 9 bases line up with TRBD1. J gave up 3 bases and V 3 bases, and 2 bases lay outside the gene matches. The CDR3 covers 14 residues. Germline V gives CDR1 SEHNR, CDR2 FQNEAQ (reference sequence).

This clonotype was observed a few times. The V gene is TRBV29-1, the J gene TRBJ2-7; 8 positions match TRBD2. Germline V gene sequence: CDR1 SQVTM, CDR2 ANQGSEA. This CDR3 has 13 residues. The V gene end was trimmed by 5 bases and the J gene end by 1 base; junction bases not matched to a gene: 4. The CDR3 DNA is TGCAGCGTTTCCAGCGGGAGTTCCTACGAGCAGTACTTC. Translated, it gives CSVSSGSSYEQYF.

This clonotype was seen a handful of times. The CDR3 nucleotides read TGTGCCACCAGCAGGGTGGCGGGGGTGGATGAGCAGTTCTTC. It yields the protein CATSRVAGVDEQFF. The chain couples TRBV15 to TRBJ2-1; TRBD2 matches 7 bases. The V gene end was trimmed by 3 bases and the J gene end by 8 bases; junction bases not matched to a gene: 7. The CDR3 has 14 amino acids. Germline lookup yields CDR1 LNHNV and CDR2 YYDKDF (reference sequence).

This clonotype occurred many times. The chain combines TRBV11-2 with TRBJ2-2; 9 nucleotides agree with TRBD1. This CDR3 contains 18 residues. With 5 bases clipped from V and 4 bases from J, the junction kept 14 bases outside the gene matches. From germline, CDR1 is SGHAT and CDR2 FQNNGV. CDR3 nucleotides: TGTGCCAGCAGCACTAGCCCTTACAGGGGGCGCGGCACCGGGGAGCTGTTTTTT. It specifies CASSTSPYRGRGTGELFF.

In DNA form, the CDR3 reads TGTGCCTGGAGTGTACCCTGGGCAGGGGGTCGAAACATTCAGTACTTC. Translating gives CAWSVPWAGGRNIQYF. J is TRBJ2-4 and V is TRBV30, with TRBD1 matching over 7 bases. The germline V gene has CDR1 GTSNPN and CDR2 SVGIG (reference sequence). Unmatched junction bases numbered 11, after V lost 0 bases and J lost 6 bases. The CDR3 length is 16 residues.

This clonotype was counted a few times. This chain connects TRBV6-1 to TRBJ2-7; tentatively, D is TRBD1 or TRBD2 (5 bases each). This CDR3 is built from 15 residues. The V gene's germline CDR1 is MNHNS and CDR2 SASEGT. V lost 3 bases to trimming and J lost 6 bases, with 18 bases between them. CDR3 residues: CASSETGTFSGEQYF. Written as DNA, the CDR3 is TGTGCCAGCAGTGAGACCGGGACCTTTAGTGGCGAGCAGTACTTC.

At least ten counts were recorded for this clonotype. Here the CDR3 DNA reads TGTGCCAGCAGCTTGGCCAGGGTCCGTCAGCCCCAGCATTTT. Its protein is CASSLARVRQPQHF. The J gene is TRBJ1-5, the V gene TRBV5-6; possibly TRBD1 for D (5 bases). The CDR3 length is 14 residues. CDR1 SGHDT and CDR2 YYEEEE come from the germline V gene. V was pared by 0 bases and J by 6 bases, with 10 bases between.

In its sample, this clonotype was seen many times. The rearrangement joins TRBV12-3 or TRBV12-4 to TRBJ1-5; D call uncertain. V lost 2 bases, J lost 6 bases, and 11 bases lay in between. The length of the CDR3 is 14 residues. The DNA of the CDR3 is TGTGCCAGCAGTTTAAGTGGGATGCGTCAGCCCCAGCATTTT. This sequence encodes CASSLSGMRQPQHF.

Many counts were recorded for this clonotype. The V call is TRBV20-1, the J call TRBJ2-7; 8 bases map to TRBD2. After removal of 2 bases from V and 5 bases from J, the junction contained 17 bases not matched to a gene. CDR1 DFQATT and CDR2 SNEGSKA come from the germline V gene (reference sequence). This CDR3 region has 17 residues. The DNA for the CDR3 is TGCAGTGCTAGACAATACCGGATAGCGGGAAGGATAGACGAGCAGTACTTC. This gives the protein CSARQYRIAGRIDEQYF.

This clonotype came up many times. The chain joins TRBV2 to TRBJ2-5; 9 positions agree with TRBD1. V lost 7 bases and J lost 4; bases outside the gene matches: 16. This CDR3 region has 17 residues. Germline lookup yields CDR1 SNHLY and CDR2 FYNNEI. This CDR3 is CASNGGTGYLGLETQYF. Here the CDR3 DNA reads TGTGCCAGCAATGGCGGGACAGGGTATTTGGGGCTAGAGACCCAGTACTTC.

V gene TRBV10-3 combines with J gene TRBJ1-1; D not resolved. Germline CDR1 is ENHRY and CDR2 is SYGVKD. This CDR3 region has 15 residues. V dropped 0 bases and J dropped 0 bases, with 8 bases sitting between them. CDR3 DNA: TGTGCCATCAGTGAGTCTGCTAACATGAACACTGAAGCTTTCTTT. Amino acids: CAISESANMNTEAFF.

This clonotype was observed a few times. This chain connects TRBV4-3 to TRBJ2-6; no clear D gene. Germline lookup yields CDR1 LGHNA and CDR2 YSLEER. The CDR3 is 15 amino acids. With 1 base removed from V and 7 bases from J, the gap between germline ends came to 11 bases. CDR3 in DNA: TGCGCCAGCAGCCAAGGGGGTCTCGGAGCCAACGTCCTGACTTTC. It codes for CASSQGGLGANVLTF.

V is TRBV11-2 and J is TRBJ1-1; D gene unclear. Germline assignment: CDR1 SGHAT and CDR2 FQNNGV. CDR3 length equals 15 residues. Trimming stripped 6 bases from V and 0 bases from J, with 14 bases between. The CDR3 here is CASSPARGLNTEAFF. The CDR3 DNA reads TGTGCCAGCAGTCCCGCGCGGGGATTGAACACTGAAGCTTTCTTT. Filled out from reference TRBV11-2 and TRBJ1-1, the complete variable domain reads EAGVAQSPRYKIIEKRQSVAFWCNPISGHATLYWYQQILGQGPKLLIQFQNNGVVDDSQLPKDRFSAERLKGVDSTLKIQPAKLEDSAVYLCASSPARGLNTEAFFGQGTRLTVV.

In this sample, this clonotype turned up many times. This chain uses TRBV5-1 with TRBJ2-3, with D possibly TRBD2 on 5 matching bases. Trimming left V 7 bases short and J 0 bases short, with 9 bases between. The CDR3 is 13 residues long. CDR1 and CDR2 from the germline V gene are SGHRS and YFSETQ. The DNA of the CDR3 is TGCGCCAGCGGACTTACTAGCACAGATACGCAGTATTTT. Protein product: CASGLTSTDTQYF.

This clonotype appeared many times. The chain combines TRBV12-3 or TRBV12-4 with TRBJ2-7, with 10 bases matching TRBD2. V gave up 5 bases and J gave up 5 bases; unmatched junction bases: 9. This CDR3 is 15 amino acids long. The CDR3: CASSPMSGGVHEQYF. The DNA for the CDR3 is TGTGCCAGCAGTCCGATGAGCGGGGGGGTCCACGAGCAGTACTTC.

In the case of this clonotype: A much larger clone differs from this one at a single base, so this may be a read error. J is TRBJ1-5 and V is TRBV20-1; D not certain. The CDR3 runs 12 residues. CDR1 is DFQATT, CDR2 SNEGSKA, per germline (reference sequence). Trimming shortened V by 3 bases and J by 0 bases, and 3 bases separated the two germline ends. This CDR3 reads CSARYSNQPQHF. In DNA, the CDR3 is TGCAGTGCTAGGTATAGCAATCAGCCCCAGCATTTT.

This clonotype has ten or more counts. CDR3 amino acids: CASSSVNNNYFEKLFF. In nucleotides, the CDR3 is TGTGCCAGCTCCTCGGTCAATAACAACTATTTTGAAAAACTGTTTTTT. The chain combines TRBV6-1 with TRBJ1-4; D call uncertain. The CDR3 loop spans 16 amino acids. V was cut by 8 bases and J by 7 bases, with 23 bases left in between. Germline lookup yields CDR1 MNHNS and CDR2 SASEGT.

This chain connects TRBV7-9 to TRBJ1-4, with TRBD1 matching over 9 bases. Per germline, CDR1 SEHNR and CDR2 FQNEAQ (reference sequence). The CDR3 spans 17 residues. Unmatched junction bases numbered 12, after V lost 5 bases and J lost 5 bases. CDR3 region: CASSPPPQGALNEKLFF. In nucleotides, the CDR3 is TGTGCCAGCAGCCCCCCCCCACAGGGGGCACTAAATGAAAAACTGTTTTTT.

The genes are TRBV23-1 and TRBJ2-7; possibly TRBD2 for D (6 bases). TRBV23-1 is annotated as an ORF whose role is uncertain. The CDR3 length is 17 residues. V was clipped by 8 bases and J by 0 bases, with 23 bases between them. CDR3 in DNA: TGCGCCAGCCCATCTCCGGAGGGGCAGTGCAGCTCCTACGAGCAGTACTTC. Its protein product is CASPSPEGQCSSYEQYF.

J is TRBJ2-2 and V is TRBV11-3; 14 bases line up with TRBD2. Germline V gene data show CDR1 as SGHNT and CDR2 as YENEEA. The CDR3 runs to 17 residues. The ends lost 5 bases at V and 5 bases at J; junction bases unmatched: 7. In nucleotides, the CDR3 is TGTGCCAGCAGCCCCGGGACTAGCGGGAGTCGAACCGGGGAGCTGTTTTTT. It specifies CASSPGTSGSRTGELFF.

The gene calls are TRBV7-9 and TRBJ2-7, with D unclear. CDR3 size: 13 residues. Germline lookup yields CDR1 SEHNR and CDR2 FQNEAQ (reference sequence). The V gene lost 3 bases and the J gene lost 5 bases, with 11 bases spanning the gap. CDR3 residues: CASSFGPADEQYF. The CDR3 nucleotides read TGTGCCAGCAGCTTTGGGCCCGCCGACGAGCAGTACTTC.

The V gene is TRBV7-9, the J gene TRBJ2-1; D possibly uses TRBD1 or TRBD2 (5 bases each). The germline V gene has CDR1 SEHNR and CDR2 FQNEAQ (reference sequence). V lost 4 bases and J lost 3, with 16 bases in between. This CDR3 spans 16 amino acids. CDR3 bases: TGTGCCAGCAGCTCCGGGGACCTAGGATTCTACAATGAGCAGTTCTTC. Its translation: CASSSGDLGFYNEQFF. The full variable domain, rest sourced from reference TRBV7-9 and TRBJ2-1, is DTGVSQNPRHKITKRGQNVTFRCDPISEHNRLYWYRQTLGQGPEFLTYFQNEAQLEKSRLLSDRFSAERPKGSFSTLEIQRTEQGDSAMYLCASSSGDLGFYNEQFFGPGTRLTVL.

V gene TRBV7-6 combines with J gene TRBJ2-7, with 11 bases identical to TRBD1. The CDR3 has 17 amino acids. Germline lookup yields CDR1 SGHVS and CDR2 FNYEAQ. The V and J ends lost 1 base and 1 base, in that order; junction bases with no gene match: 6. The DNA for the CDR3 is TGTGCCAGCAGCTTAGGGACAGGGGGCCCGACTTCCTACGAGCAGTACTTC. Protein: CASSLGTGGPTSYEQYF. The entire variable domain, with the rest obtained from reference TRBV7-6 and TRBJ2-7, is as follows: GAGVSQSPRYKVTKRGQDVALRCDPISGHVSLYWYRQALGQGPEFLTYFNYEAQQDKSGLPNDRFSAERPEGSISTLTIQRTEQRDSAMYRCASSLGTGGPTSYEQYFGPGTRLTVT.

This clonotype was observed a few times. The chain employs TRBV3-1 and TRBJ2-1; possibly TRBD2 for D (7 bases). The CDR3 runs to 14 residues. From germline, CDR1 is LGHDT and CDR2 YNNKEL (reference sequence). Trimming pared 3 bases from V and 8 bases from J, leaving 14 bases between. As DNA, the CDR3 is TGTGCCAGCAGCCAGGGGAGGGGGGGGTATGAGCAGTTCTTC. The encoded protein is CASSQGRGGYEQFF.

V gene TRBV7-2 combines with J gene TRBJ2-1; 9 nucleotides align to TRBD2. CDR3 length equals 15 residues. The trim removed 5 bases at V and 7 bases at J, leaving 9 bases unmatched. CDR1 is SGHTA and CDR2 is FQGNSA in the germline V gene. The CDR3 protein is CASSTLAGTGNEQFF. The DNA for the CDR3 is TGTGCCAGCAGCACCCTAGCGGGAACCGGGAATGAGCAGTTCTTC.

This chain links TRBV6-1 with TRBJ1-5; D is possibly TRBD1 (5 bases). V was clipped by 7 bases and J by 6 bases, with 22 bases between them. Per the germline V gene, CDR1 is MNHNS and CDR2 is SASEGT. The CDR3 spans 16 residues. The DNA of the CDR3 is TGTGCCAGCATCGATCCGGGACGAGGTTCAGGTCAGCCCCAGCATTTT. Amino acid sequence: CASIDPGRGSGQPQHF.

This chain links TRBV29-1 with TRBJ1-2, with no clear D. This CDR3 region has 12 residues. Germline CDR1 SQVTM, CDR2 ANQGSEA. Deletions cut 4 bases from V and 4 bases from J, with 10 bases between. The CDR3 DNA is TGCAGCGTTGCCCGTATCGGCTATGGCTACACCTTC. It specifies CSVARIGYGYTF.

The rearrangement links TRBV10-2 to TRBJ1-1; tentatively, D is TRBD1 (5 bases). Germline V gene sequence: CDR1 WSHSY, CDR2 SAAADI. The V end lost 7 bases, the J end lost 5 bases, and 14 bases lay between the germline ends. CDR3 length: 13 amino acids. The CDR3 is CASMAGGGTEAFF. In DNA form, the CDR3 reads TGCGCCAGCATGGCGGGGGGAGGGACTGAAGCTTTCTTT.

This chain links TRBV20-1 with TRBJ2-3; TRBD2 agrees at 9 bases. Trimming took 1 base from V and 4 from J; bases not matched to a gene: 6. CDR1 and CDR2 (germline): DFQATT, SNEGSKA (reference sequence). The CDR3 covers 15 residues. CDR3 amino acids: CSARGTSEGPDTQYF. The CDR3 coding sequence is TGCAGTGCTAGAGGGACTAGCGAGGGCCCAGATACGCAGTATTTT.

This clonotype has only a few counts. The CDR3 bases are TGTGCCAGCTCGCCTCCGGGAGCGATGACAGATACGCAGTATTTT. This gives the protein CASSPPGAMTDTQYF. J is TRBJ2-3 and V is TRBV18; D is perhaps TRBD2 (6 bases). The CDR3 sequence is 15 residues long. The ends were cut back, 6 bases at V and 3 bases at J, with 16 bases in the middle. Germline V gene sequence: CDR1 KGHSH, CDR2 LQKENI.